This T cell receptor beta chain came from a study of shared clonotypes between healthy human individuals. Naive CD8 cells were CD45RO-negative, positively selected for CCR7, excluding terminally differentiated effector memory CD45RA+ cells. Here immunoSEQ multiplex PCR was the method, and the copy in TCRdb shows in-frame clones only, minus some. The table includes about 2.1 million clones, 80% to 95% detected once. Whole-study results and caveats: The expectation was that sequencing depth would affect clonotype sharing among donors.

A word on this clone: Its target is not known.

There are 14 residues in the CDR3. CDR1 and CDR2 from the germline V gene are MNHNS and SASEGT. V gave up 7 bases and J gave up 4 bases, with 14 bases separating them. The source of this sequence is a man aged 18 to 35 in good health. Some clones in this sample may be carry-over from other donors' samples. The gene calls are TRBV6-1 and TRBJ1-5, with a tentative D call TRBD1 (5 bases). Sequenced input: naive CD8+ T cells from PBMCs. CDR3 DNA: TGTGCCAGCACTTCGGGACCGAGGAATCAGCCCCAGCATTTT. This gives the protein CASTSGPRNQPQHF.